Presented here are 16 T cell receptor beta chains from one specimen sequenced in a study of blood T cell repertoires in COVID-19 (TCRdb year 2020). The library was obtained by the immunoSEQ multiplex PCR assay. The clones in this table, taken by TCRdb from immuneACCESS, are in-frame only. Not every clone is retained; where verified, under half of the shortfall comes from an unresolved V gene, and the cause of the rest is unknown. Counted in this sample were about 180,000 clones; about 80% of them appeared once. The ten largest clones capture roughly 7% of the sample. The specimen was peripheral blood. The receptors here all came from a human donor in a cohort sampled during active COVID-19.

In its sample, this clone was seen once. V gene TRBV11-3 combines with J gene TRBJ1-4; D uncertain. V dropped 1 base and J dropped 3 bases, with 9 bases sitting between them. This CDR3 contains 15 residues. CDR1 SGHNT and CDR2 YENEEA come from the germline V gene. CDR3 sequence (DNA): TGTGCCAGCAGCTTAGGAAAGGAGGCTAATGAAAAACTGTTTTTT. It translates to CASSLGKEANEKLFF. Using reference TRBV11-3 and TRBJ1-4 for the parts outside the CDR3, the full variable domain is EAGVVQSPRYKIIEKKQPVAFWCNPISGHNTLYWYLQNLGQGPELLIRYENEEAVDDSQLPKDRFSAERLKGVDSTLKIQPAELGDSAVYLCASSLGKEANEKLFFGSGTQLSVL.

The V and J genes are TRBV2 and TRBJ2-7; 7 bases align to TRBD1. Germline trimming cut 6 bases from V and 3 bases from J; bases unmatched to any gene: 17. Germline CDR1 SNHLY, CDR2 FYNNEI. This CDR3 is 17 amino acids long. The CDR3: CASRDINTGQRYYEQYF. The CDR3 region has the DNA TGTGCCAGCAGGGATATTAATACGGGACAGCGGTACTACGAGCAGTACTTC.

This clone was detected a few times. The rearrangement uses TRBV7-9 and TRBJ2-1; weak D call: TRBD2 (6 bases). This CDR3 is built from 16 residues. From germline, CDR1 is SEHNR and CDR2 FQNEAQ (reference sequence). Trimming pared 5 bases from V and 5 bases from J, leaving 19 bases between. CDR3 sequence reads: CASSHTGSRWDNEQFF. CDR3 nucleotide sequence: TGTGCCAGCAGCCATACCGGGAGCCGGTGGGACAATGAGCAGTTCTTC.

V and J are TRBV6-5 and TRBJ1-3; D is possibly TRBD1 (5 bases). The CDR3 extends over 13 amino acids. The V and J ends lost 2 bases and 4 bases respectively, with 6 bases between them. Germline V gene data show CDR1 as MNHEY and CDR2 as SVGAGI. In DNA, the CDR3 is TGTGCCAGCAGTTACCGACAGGGAAACACCATATATTTT. It codes for CASSYRQGNTIYF.

Only one count was recorded for this clone. V is TRBV7-9 and J is TRBJ2-7; 7 bases agree with TRBD1. V gave up 5 bases and J gave up 3 bases; unmatched junction bases: 10. The CDR3 totals 15 residues. The germline V gene encodes CDR1 SEHNR and CDR2 FQNEAQ (reference sequence). Here the CDR3 DNA reads TGTGCCAGCAGCCCTAGACAGGGTAACATCTACGAGCAGTACTTC. Its protein is CASSPRQGNIYEQYF.

The chain is built from TRBV3-1 (or the pseudogene TRBV3-2) and TRBJ2-4, with TRBD2 matching 7 bases. This CDR3 contains 14 residues. The germline V gene has CDR1 LGHDT and CDR2 YNNKEL (reference sequence). The trim removed 3 bases at V and 10 bases at J, leaving 9 bases unmatched. The CDR3 DNA sequence: TGTGCCAGCAGCCATGGGACTACATTGCCGATTCAGTACTTC. It encodes CASSHGTTLPIQYF.

The gene calls are TRBV10-3 and TRBJ1-3, with a weak D call TRBD1 (6 bases). V was trimmed by 3 bases and J by 3 bases, leaving 12 bases between them. CDR3 size: 15 residues. Looked up from germline, CDR1 is ENHRY and CDR2 is SYGVKD. CDR3: CAISDTGLLGNTIYF. CDR3 nucleotides: TGTGCCATCAGTGATACAGGGCTACTTGGAAACACCATATATTTT.

Only one count was recorded for this clone. The chain has TRBV7-9 and TRBJ1-4, with 9 positions matching TRBD1. Germline-derived CDR1 and CDR2 are SEHNR and FQNEAQ (reference sequence). The V gene end was trimmed by 5 bases and the J gene end by 16 bases; junction bases not matched to a gene: 11. CDR3 length: 13 amino acids. CDR3 in DNA: TGTGCCAGCAGCAGGGGACCGGGACAGGGCCCGTTTTTT. Amino acid sequence: CASSRGPGQGPFF. Supplemented by reference TRBV7-9 and TRBJ1-4, the full variable domain reads DTGVSQNPRHKITKRGQNVTFRCDPISEHNRLYWYRQTLGQGPEFLTYFQNEAQLEKSRLLSDRFSAERPKGSFSTLEIQRTEQGDSAMYLCASSRGPGQGPFFGSGTQLSVL.

As regards this clone: Relative to the germline gene, one junction end is altered; a read error may explain this. This chain joins TRBV27 and TRBJ2-1; 9 nucleotides align to TRBD2. The CDR3 consists of 14 residues. Germline assignment: CDR1 MNHEY and CDR2 SMNVEV (reference sequence). As DNA, the CDR3 is TGTGCCAGCAGTGCTAGCGGGGCCCACAAAGAGCAGTTCTTC. Translation: CASSASGAHKEQFF.

The V and J genes are TRBV12-3 or TRBV12-4 and TRBJ1-5, with D maybe TRBD1 (6 bases). V was pared by 5 bases and J by 7 bases, with 12 bases between. The CDR3 consists of 13 residues. The CDR3 loop is CASSTGLWQPQHF. CDR3 bases: TGTGCCAGCAGTACAGGGTTATGGCAGCCCCAGCATTTT.

As DNA, the CDR3 is TGTGCCAGCAGCCAAGAATCAGGGGAGGGGCTCTATGGCTACACCTTC. Its translation: CASSQESGEGLYGYTF. The rearrangement uses TRBV3-1 (or the pseudogene TRBV3-2) and TRBJ1-2; weak D call: TRBD1 (6 bases). Germline-derived CDR1 and CDR2 are LGHDT and YNNKEL (reference sequence). Trimming took 0 bases from V and 4 from J, leaving 15 bases between them. CDR3 length equals 16 residues.

The chain joins TRBV19 to TRBJ2-7; possible D gene TRBD1, 6 bases. Germline V lookup: CDR1 LNHDA, CDR2 SQIVND (reference sequence). Trimming took off 6 bases at V and 7 bases at J, with 10 bases between the two ends. The CDR3 is made up of 11 amino acids. Here the CDR3 reads CASREGGEQYF. For the CDR3, the DNA is TGTGCCAGTAGGGAAGGGGGTGAGCAGTACTTC.

The chain couples TRBV5-4 to TRBJ2-5, with TRBD2 as a possible D gene (6 bases). This CDR3 is built from 13 residues. V was cut by 4 bases and J by 1 base, with 8 bases left in between. The germline V gene encodes CDR1 SGHNT and CDR2 YYREEE (reference sequence). This CDR3 is CASSAGRQETQYF. CDR3 in DNA: TGTGCCAGCAGCGCGGGACGCCAAGAGACCCAGTACTTC.

The rearrangement joins TRBV6-5 to TRBJ1-1, with 9 bases aligning to TRBD1. CDR3 length equals 14 residues. The V gene end was trimmed by 6 bases and the J gene end by 5 bases; junction bases not matched to a gene: 7. Per the germline V gene, CDR1 is MNHEY and CDR2 is SVGAGI. CDR3 DNA sequence: TGTGCCAGCAGATGGACAGGGGAAGAAACTGAAGCTTTCTTT. Protein: CASRWTGEETEAFF.

The chain couples TRBV11-2 to TRBJ2-7; a weak D match, TRBD2 (7 bases). The V gene's germline CDR1 is SGHAT and CDR2 FQNNGV. The V and J ends lost 0 bases and 2 bases respectively, with 14 bases between them. The CDR3 has 16 amino acids. CDR3 sequence: CASSLEQGGGTYEQYF. DNA of the CDR3: TGTGCCAGCAGCTTAGAACAAGGGGGGGGGACCTACGAGCAGTACTTC.

The chain joins TRBV5-1 to TRBJ1-2, with D possibly matching TRBD1 (6 bases). The CDR3 runs 15 residues. Deletions cut 2 bases from V and 11 bases from J, with 22 bases between. Germline CDR1 reads SGHRS; CDR2 reads YFSETQ. In DNA form, the CDR3 reads TGCGCCAGCAGCTTTCAACTAGGACCAGGGGCACCGTACACCTTC. The encoded protein is CASSFQLGPGAPYTF.